The rows below give T cell receptor beta chains drawn from one sample of a study of T-cell reconstitution after alpha-beta-depleted transplantation in children. TCRdb re-derived calls from the PCR reads in MiXCR, one entry per CDR3 protein. The sample shows about 480,000 distinct CDR3 sequences, around 12% of them seen only once. The sequencing here drew on PBMCs from the stem cell graft donor, taken from the stem cell graft. The source is a human donor who donated a stem cell graft to a child with combined immunodeficiency. Each CDR3 is given with its conserved first and last residue. A D gene is named only where the DNA matches it firmly. A clone size is listed for some rows: how often the clone was seen (once, few, many), or a class if it is expanded.

>-|TRBJ2-1|TRBV23-1|-
TGCGCCAGCAGTCAATGTTACGGGAGCTCCTACAATGAGCAGTTCTTC
CASSQCYGSSYNEQFF
>TRBD1|TRBJ2-3|TRBV20-1|many
TGCAGTGGAGGACAGGGGGCCCGCACAGATACGCAGTATTTT
CSGGQGARTDTQYF
>-|TRBJ2-7|TRBV3-1|-
TGTGCCAGCAGCCAAGATGGTCTGGATGGGGTGGACACCTACGAGCAGTACTTC
CASSQDGLDGVDTYEQYF
>TRBD1|TRBJ2-2|TRBV20-1|-
TGCAGTGCTAGGGACAGGGCGGGCGGGGAGCTGTTTTTT
CSARDRAGGELFF
>-|TRBJ1-6|TRBV5-1|-
TGCGCCAGCAGCTTGGGATGGTCAGCCAATTCACCCCTCCACTTT
CASSLGWSANSPLHF
>-|TRBJ1-1|TRBV6-1|few
TGTGCCAGCTTGGGACCGTCGAACACTGAAGCTTTCTTT
CASLGPSNTEAFF
>-|TRBJ1-5|TRBV28|-
TGTGCCAGCAGTCCAGGGAGCAAGGGCAATCAGCCCCAGCATTTT
CASSPGSKGNQPQHF
>TRBD2|TRBJ2-1|TRBV7-8|few
TGTGCCAGCAGCATTTATAGCGGGGGGCCGAGGGGCAATGAGCAGTTCTTC
CASSIYSGGPRGNEQFF
>-|TRBJ2-1|TRBV11-3|few
TGTGCCAGCAGCTCTGAAGGGGGCAATGAGCAGTTCTTC
CASSSEGGNEQFF
>-|TRBJ2-5|TRBV5-1|many
TGCGCCAGCAGCTTGGCCGGTATTGGGGCCCAGTACTTC
CASSLAGIGAQYF
>-|TRBJ2-2|TRBV7-9|many
TGTGCCAGCAGCCCGGTCCCCGGGGAGCTGTTTTTT
CASSPVPGELFF
>-|TRBJ1-4|TRBV5-1|-
TGCGCCAGCAGCTCGAACACTGCAACTAATGAAAAACTGTTTTTT
CASSSNTATNEKLFF
>TRBD1|TRBJ1-4|TRBV10-3|few
TGTGCCATCAGTCGGGACAGAAGTGAAAAACTGTTTTTT
CAISRDRSEKLFF
>-|TRBJ2-7|TRBV20-1|few
TGCAGTGCTAGAGAAATGGCCGGGAACCCCTACGAGCAGTACTTC
CSAREMAGNPYEQYF
>TRBD1|TRBJ2-1|TRBV18|many
TGTGCCAGCTCACCACGAGGGACAGGTGATGAGCAGTTCTTC
CASSPRGTGDEQFF
>TRBD1|TRBJ2-1|TRBV9|-
TGTGCCAGCAGCGTAGGGACAGGTAATGAGCAGTTCTTC
CASSVGTGNEQFF
>-|TRBJ2-7|TRBV12-3/TRBV12-4|few
TGTGCCAGCAGTTTATCTTCATTGATTTCCTACGAGCAGTACTTC
CASSLSSLISYEQYF
>-|TRBJ2-7|TRBV7-2|-
TGTGCCAGCAGCTTTAGCGGTGCGGGCACCTACGAGCAGTACTTC
CASSFSGAGTYEQYF
>TRBD1|TRBJ2-3|TRBV4-3|many
TGCGCCAGCAGCCAAGGGGACAGGGTTTTGGATACGCAGTATTTT
CASSQGDRVLDTQYF
>-|TRBJ1-1|TRBV9|few
TGTGCCAGCAGCGTAGATATCCAGAACACTGAAGCTTTCTTT
CASSVDIQNTEAFF
>TRBD1|TRBJ2-3|TRBV29-1|many
TGCAGCGTTGAAAATTCGGACAGGGGAGACACAGATACGCAGTATTTT
CSVENSDRGDTDTQYF